These 2 T cell receptor beta chains were sequenced from one sample in a study of shared clonotypes between healthy human individuals. Method: immunoSEQ multiplex PCR; TCRdb's copy keeps in-frame clones and lacks some. The sample yields about 510,000 clones, 90% to 96% seen once. Material: naive CD4+ T cells sorted from blood. Documented subset: CD45RA+ positively selected. These receptors were collected from a woman aged 25 to 39 in good health.

The chain employs TRBV28 and TRBJ1-1; 9 nucleotides agree with TRBD1. The germline CDR1 and CDR2 sequences are MDHEN and SYDVKM. V lost 5 bases, J lost 4 bases, and 5 bases stayed unmatched. The CDR3 contains 14 residues. The CDR3 DNA reads as TGTGCCAGCAGTGATACAGGGGGCTTCACTGAAGCTTTCTTT. Translation: CASSDTGGFTEAFF.

The chain has TRBV18 and TRBJ1-4; possible D gene TRBD1, 5 bases. CDR3 length: 17 amino acids. Germline loops: CDR1 KGHSH, CDR2 LQKENI. Trimming shortened V by 3 bases and J by 7 bases, and 21 bases separated the two germline ends. The CDR3 loop is CASSPMEGPDIGEKLFF. The CDR3 coding sequence is TGTGCCAGCTCACCGATGGAGGGGCCGGATATCGGTGAAAAACTGTTTTTT.